This T cell receptor (beta chain) derives from a study of T cells in Graves' hyperthyroidism and ophthalmopathy. Study-level findings and limits: Model output signaled ophthalmopathy a median roughly six months ahead of onset.

Regions amplified from RNA transcripts were the TCR beta CDR3 regions. HTBI primers were used for first-round RT-PCR of the TCR CDR3. TCRdb redid the calling of the multiplex PCR reads with MiXCR, one entry per CDR3 protein. The table has a few hundred thousand distinct CDR3 sequences, roughly 15% seen once; the top ten hold under 25%. Not enrolled were patients with uncontrolled infection, other autoimmune disease, pregnancy or lactation. Diagnoses used clinical symptoms, serum thyroxine and TRAb, thyroid ultrasound and orbital computed tomography. This clonotype was seen many times. Its target is not known. Sequencing was carried out using blood. This TCR was sampled from a woman in her fifties or sixties with Graves' ophthalmopathy.

The CDR3: CASSEGGTARGPQHF. CDR3 sequence (DNA): TGTGCCAGCAGTGAAGGGGGGACAGCCCGGGGGCCCCAGCATTTT. The chain couples TRBV2 to TRBJ1-5; 7 nucleotides agree with TRBD1. Germline V CDR1 and CDR2: SNHLY, FYNNEI. The CDR3 has 15 residues. V was clipped by 1 base and J by 9 bases; unmatched bases: 9.